These 29 T cell receptor beta chains were all obtained from the same sample, sequenced in a study of cytomegalovirus exposure and HLA in healthy donors. 60 Vbeta and 13 Jbeta primers were used in PCR. Clones were sequenced by immunoSEQ multiplex PCR, and TCRdb holds only the in-frame ones, with some missing. This table has fewer than 200,000 clones, about two thirds appearing once. Sequenced material: PBMCs. These receptors originate from a human donor in good health.

The chain couples TRBV7-6 to TRBJ1-1; the match to TRBD1 covers 8 bases. The V segment lost 0 bases and the J segment 7 bases; nucleotides outside the gene matches: 1. The CDR3 is 13 amino acids. Germline lookup yields CDR1 SGHVS and CDR2 FNYEAQ. CDR3 in amino acids: CASSLAGQGEAFF. CDR3 bases: TGTGCCAGCAGCTTAGCCGGACAGGGTGAAGCTTTCTTT.

The chain recombines TRBV27 with TRBJ2-1, with 7 positions matching TRBD1. CDR1 is MNHEY and CDR2 is SMNVEV in the germline V gene (reference sequence). The CDR3 totals 15 residues. The V gene end was trimmed by 2 bases and the J gene end by 4 bases; junction bases not matched to a gene: 5. CDR3 residues: CASSLSRGSYNEQFF. The CDR3 nucleotides read TGTGCCAGCAGTTTAAGCAGGGGGTCGTACAATGAGCAGTTCTTC.

This chain connects TRBV6-1 to TRBJ1-2; weak D call: TRBD1 (5 bases). CDR3 length: 14 amino acids. V lost 4 bases and J 5 bases, leaving 14 bases between the germline ends. Looked up from germline, CDR1 is MNHNS and CDR2 is SASEGT. The CDR3 loop reads CASSATQGTYGYTF. CDR3 nucleotide sequence: TGTGCCAGCAGTGCAACTCAGGGAACATATGGCTACACCTTC.

The V call is TRBV15, the J call TRBJ2-5; 14 bases are shared with TRBD2. V lost 5 bases, J lost 3 bases, and 5 bases stayed unmatched. CDR1 LNHNV and CDR2 YYDKDF come from the germline V gene (reference sequence). CDR3 size: 16 residues. CDR3 sequence reads: CATSARLAGGEETQYF. In nucleotides, the CDR3 is TGTGCCACCAGCGCACGACTAGCGGGGGGGGAAGAGACCCAGTACTTC.

This chain connects TRBV7-6 to TRBJ1-3, with a weak D call TRBD1 (5 bases). V was shortened by 2 bases and J by 4 bases, with 12 bases between the two germline ends. Looked up from germline, CDR1 is SGHVS and CDR2 is FNYEAQ. CDR3 size: 15 residues. The CDR3 is CASSLLTGVGNTIYF. As DNA, the CDR3 is TGTGCCAGCAGCTTACTTACGGGGGTCGGAAACACCATATATTTT. The entire variable domain, with the rest obtained from reference TRBV7-6 and TRBJ1-3, is as follows: GAGVSQSPRYKVTKRGQDVALRCDPISGHVSLYWYRQALGQGPEFLTYFNYEAQQDKSGLPNDRFSAERPEGSISTLTIQRTEQRDSAMYRCASSLLTGVGNTIYFGEGSWLTVV.

This chain links TRBV5-1 with TRBJ2-7; TRBD2 matches 8 bases. The CDR3 has 16 amino acids. Looked up from germline, CDR1 is SGHRS and CDR2 is YFSETQ. After removal of 0 bases from V and 2 bases from J, the junction contained 7 bases not matched to a gene. The CDR3 DNA reads TGCGCCAGCAGCTTGGCCGGAGCGGGGGCCACCTACGAGCAGTACTTC. Protein: CASSLAGAGATYEQYF.

The chain links TRBV5-4 to TRBJ1-1, with TRBD1 as a possible D gene (5 bases). This CDR3 region has 15 residues. Trimming took off 0 bases at V and 0 bases at J, with 9 bases between the two ends. Germline lookup yields CDR1 SGHNT and CDR2 YYREEE (reference sequence). The CDR3 coding sequence is TGTGCCAGCAGCTTGGAAGGGGCTATGAACACTGAAGCTTTCTTT. Its translation: CASSLEGAMNTEAFF.

J is TRBJ2-3 and V is TRBV4-3; 9 positions match TRBD1. CDR3 length equals 15 residues. Germline CDR1 and CDR2: LGHNA and YSLEER. V was clipped by 4 bases and J by 3 bases; unmatched bases: 5. DNA for the CDR3: TGCGCCAGCAGCCTACAGGGGGCTGAAACAGATACGCAGTATTTT. Its translation: CASSLQGAETDTQYF.

V usage is TRBV6-5 and J usage is TRBJ1-2; 10 bases map to TRBD1. The CDR3 runs to 15 residues. Germline V CDR1 and CDR2: MNHEY, SVGAGI. V was pared by 6 bases and J by 8 bases, with 12 bases of the junction left unmatched. The CDR3 sequence is CASSPPGTGEEGYTF. Written as DNA, the CDR3 is TGTGCCAGCAGCCCCCCCGGGACAGGGGAGGAAGGCTACACCTTC.

The rearrangement links TRBV4-3 to TRBJ1-2, with D maybe TRBD1 (6 bases). The CDR3 runs to 15 residues. In germline, CDR1 is LGHNA, CDR2 YSLEER. Trimming removed 1 base at V and 4 bases at J, with 13 bases between. The CDR3 coding sequence is TGCGCCAGCAGCCAAGGATTCCAGGGGCCCTATGGCTACACCTTC. Translated: CASSQGFQGPYGYTF.

This clone was counted between two and nine times. This chain links TRBV29-1 with TRBJ2-7, with a tentative D call TRBD2 (6 bases). The CDR3 contains 14 residues. Germline lookup yields CDR1 SQVTM and CDR2 ANQGSEA. V shed 5 bases and J shed 4 bases, with 18 bases lying between them. CDR3: CSVSGQGILYEQYF. The CDR3 DNA follows: TGCAGCGTTAGCGGGCAGGGAATTTTGTACGAGCAGTACTTC.

This clone was seen just once. The V gene is TRBV7-2, the J gene TRBJ2-1; TRBD1 aligns across 9 bases. The CDR3 spans 15 residues. V trimming: 1 base; J trimming: 8 bases; junction bases outside the gene matches: 6. Germline loops: CDR1 SGHTA, CDR2 FQGNSA. CDR3 DNA sequence: TGTGCCAGCAGCTTAGTAAGACAGGGGGTCGATGAGCAGTTCTTC. This encodes CASSLVRQGVDEQFF. Full variable domain (outside the CDR3, taken from reference TRBV7-2 and TRBJ2-1): GAGVSQSPSNKVTEKGKDVELRCDPISGHTALYWYRQSLGQGLEFLIYFQGNSAPDKSGLPSDRFSAERTGGSVSTLTIQRTQQEDSAVYLCASSLVRQGVDEQFFGPGTRLTVL.

The rearrangement joins TRBV7-9 to TRBJ1-6; D is perhaps TRBD1 (6 bases). Germline values: CDR1 SEHNR, CDR2 FQNEAQ (reference sequence). Trimming left V 1 base short and J 3 bases short, with 7 bases between. The CDR3 runs 15 residues. The CDR3 sequence: CASSLGDNYNSPLHF. The CDR3 DNA reads TGTGCCAGCAGCTTAGGGGACAACTATAATTCACCCCTCCACTTT.

The chain is built from TRBV2 and TRBJ1-1; 8 bases agree with TRBD1. This CDR3 spans 14 amino acids. Germline V gene sequence: CDR1 SNHLY, CDR2 FYNNEI. Trimming took 7 bases from V and 0 from J; bases not matched to a gene: 4. CDR3 sequence: CASTGQGLNTEAFF. The CDR3 DNA reads as TGTGCCAGCACTGGACAGGGATTGAACACTGAAGCTTTCTTT.

Here the CDR3 DNA reads TGTGCCAGCAGCTCCGACCCGGGACAGCGTAGCTATGGCTACACCTTC. It yields the protein CASSSDPGQRSYGYTF. The chain links TRBV5-4 to TRBJ1-2; TRBD1 matches 7 bases. The germline V gene encodes CDR1 SGHNT and CDR2 YYREEE (reference sequence). CDR3 length: 16 residues. With V trimmed by 3 bases and J by 4 bases, 12 bases remained unmatched.

The rearrangement joins TRBV5-4 to TRBJ2-1; TRBD1 agrees at 7 bases. The V gene end was trimmed by 4 bases and the J gene end by 8 bases; junction bases not matched to a gene: 18. CDR1 SGHNT and CDR2 YYREEE come from the germline V gene (reference sequence). The CDR3 is 17 amino acids. In nucleotides, the CDR3 is TGTGCCAGCAGCCCCTACCCCGACAGGGCGGTTCAGGATGAGCAGTTCTTC. The encoded protein is CASSPYPDRAVQDEQFF.

The chain joins TRBV29-1 to TRBJ1-3; 7 bases map to TRBD1. CDR1 and CDR2 (germline): SQVTM, ANQGSEA. V dropped 7 bases and J dropped 3; count of bases not matched to a gene: 6. The CDR3 is 13 amino acids. CDR3 in amino acids: CSAARQGGNTIYF. In DNA form, the CDR3 reads TGCAGCGCCGCCCGACAGGGTGGAAACACCATATATTTT.

The V call is TRBV5-1, the J call TRBJ1-2, with TRBD1 matching over 8 bases. The CDR3 runs 16 residues. Per germline, CDR1 SGHRS and CDR2 YFSETQ. J lost 7 bases, V lost 0 bases, and 11 bases had no gene match. CDR3 in DNA: TGCGCCAGCAGCTTGGCCGATGGTGCAGGGGGCCCTGGCTACACCTTC. The encoded protein is CASSLADGAGGPGYTF.

This chain joins TRBV19 and TRBJ1-5, with TRBD1 matching 7 bases. Germline CDR1 reads LNHDA; CDR2 reads SQIVND (reference sequence). Losses at the gene ends were 5 bases for V and 4 bases for J; bases not matched to a gene: 11. The length of the CDR3 is 16 residues. The CDR3 nucleotides read TGTGCCAGTAGTCTCCCAGACGGGACAGCTAATCAGCCCCAGCATTTT. It translates to CASSLPDGTANQPQHF.

The chain carries TRBV7-8 and TRBJ1-1; perhaps TRBD1 as D (5 bases). CDR3 length equals 13 residues. The V gene lost 0 bases and the J gene lost 8 bases, with 10 bases spanning the gap. Germline V gene data show CDR1 as SGHVS and CDR2 as FQNEAQ. CDR3 sequence reads: CASSLAGGREAFF. As DNA, the CDR3 is TGTGCCAGCAGCTTAGCGGGGGGGAGAGAAGCTTTCTTT.

The chain employs TRBV5-1 and TRBJ2-5; tentatively, D is TRBD1 (6 bases). The CDR3 is 17 residues long. The V end was cut by 4 bases, the J end by 1 base, with 20 bases between. Per germline, CDR1 SGHRS and CDR2 YFSETQ. As DNA, the CDR3 is TGCGCCAGCAGCCCAAGGTGGGTGGGGGCGCTCCAAGAGACCCAGTACTTC. Translation: CASSPRWVGALQETQYF. The entire variable domain, with the rest obtained from reference TRBV5-1 and TRBJ2-5, is as follows: KAGVTQTPRYLIKTRGQQVTLSCSPISGHRSVSWYQQTPGQGLQFLFEYFSETQRNKGNFPGRFSGRQFSNSRSEMNVSTLELGDSALYLCASSPRWVGALQETQYFGPGTRLLVL.

The chain carries TRBV28 and TRBJ1-1, with TRBD1 matching 9 bases. In germline, CDR1 is MDHEN, CDR2 SYDVKM. The CDR3 totals 12 residues. Losses at the gene ends were 5 bases for V and 8 bases for J; bases not matched to a gene: 3. CDR3 loop: CASSGDRAEAFF. CDR3 DNA: TGTGCCAGCAGTGGGGACAGGGCCGAAGCTTTCTTT.

The CDR3 nucleotides are TGTGCCAGCAGCCAATTCACGGGGAGCTCTGGGGCCAACGTCCTGACTTTC. It codes for CASSQFTGSSGANVLTF. The V and J genes are TRBV4-2 and TRBJ2-6; D may be TRBD2 (5 bases). Per germline, CDR1 LGHNA and CDR2 YNFKEQ. The length of the CDR3 is 17 residues. V gave up 2 bases and J gave up 0 bases, with 11 bases separating them.

This chain uses TRBV19 with TRBJ2-5; a possible D gene is TRBD1 (6 bases). The CDR3 is 14 residues long. Looked up from germline, CDR1 is LNHDA and CDR2 is SQIVND (reference sequence). Trimming shortened V by 9 bases and J by 6 bases, and 20 bases separated the two germline ends. The CDR3 loop is CASIKPRGAKTQYF. The CDR3 DNA is TGTGCCAGCATAAAGCCCAGGGGCGCGAAGACCCAGTACTTC.

This clone was counted only a few times. The chain employs TRBV11-2 and TRBJ2-7; the D gene is possibly TRBD2 (6 bases). Germline assignment: CDR1 SGHAT and CDR2 FQNNGV. V lost 7 bases to trimming and J lost 6 bases, with 19 bases between them. CDR3 length equals 14 residues. The CDR3: CASTQLGGSGEQYF. In DNA, the CDR3 is TGTGCCAGCACCCAACTCGGGGGTTCTGGCGAGCAGTACTTC.

The chain is built from TRBV5-1 and TRBJ1-1; D is unresolved. CDR3 length equals 13 residues. The germline V gene has CDR1 SGHRS and CDR2 YFSETQ. V was trimmed by 2 bases and J by 0 bases, leaving 5 bases between them. In DNA, the CDR3 is TGCGCCAGCAGCTTATCTTTGAACACTGAAGCTTTCTTT. Its translation: CASSLSLNTEAFF.

The rearrangement joins TRBV19 to TRBJ1-5; tentatively, D is TRBD1 (5 bases). V shed 3 bases and J shed 0 bases, with 9 bases lying between them. Germline-derived CDR1 and CDR2 are LNHDA and SQIVND (reference sequence). The CDR3 contains 15 residues. CDR3 region: CASSIAGLSNQPQHF. The CDR3 DNA sequence: TGTGCCAGTAGTATTGCAGGGCTTAGCAATCAGCCCCAGCATTTT.

This clone has just a few counts. CDR3 bases: TGTGCCAGCAGCCCGAGTACTAACTATGGCTACACCTTC. This gives the protein CASSPSTNYGYTF. The chain carries TRBV7-3 and TRBJ1-2; D not resolved. Germline CDR1 SGHTA, CDR2 FQGTGA. CDR3 length: 13 amino acids. Deletions cut 5 bases from V and 0 bases from J, with 7 bases between. The full variable domain, rest sourced from reference TRBV7-3 and TRBJ1-2, is GAGVSQTPSNKVTEKGKYVELRCDPISGHTALYWYRQSLGQGPEFLIYFQGTGAADDSGLPNDRFFAVRPEGSVSTLKIQRTERGDSAVYLCASSPSTNYGYTFGSGTRLTVV.

The chain has TRBV7-9 and TRBJ2-7, with 9 nucleotides matching TRBD2. The length of the CDR3 is 14 residues. Per germline, CDR1 SEHNR and CDR2 FQNEAQ (reference sequence). V trimming: 5 bases; J trimming: 3 bases; junction bases outside the gene matches: 5. CDR3 in DNA: TGTGCCAGCAGCCCAAGACTAGCGGTCTACGAGCAGTACTTC. This codes for CASSPRLAVYEQYF.